These 26 T cell receptor beta chains originate from one sample sequenced in a study of T cells in Graves' hyperthyroidism and ophthalmopathy. Researchers amplified the TCR beta CDR3 regions from RNA transcripts. A set of HTBI primers served as the primers for a first-round RT-PCR of the TCR CDR3. TCRdb used MiXCR to reprocess the multiplex PCR reads, holding one entry per CDR3 protein. The table lists fewer than 550,000 distinct CDR3 sequences, approximately 24% of them singletons. Sequenced sample: blood. Every receptor here comes from a woman in her twenties or thirties with Graves' ophthalmopathy.

In its sample, this clonotype was seen many times. The CDR3 here is CASSLDGSYTEAFF. The CDR3 bases are TGTGCCAGCAGCTTAGACGGCAGCTACACTGAAGCTTTCTTT. The chain employs TRBV11-1 and TRBJ1-1; D remains unclear. Germline CDR1 is SGHAT and CDR2 is FQDESV (reference sequence). The CDR3 extends over 14 amino acids. With 1 base removed from V and 3 bases from J, the gap between germline ends came to 9 bases.

The V gene is TRBV6-1, the J gene TRBJ2-5; D is perhaps TRBD2 (6 bases). There are 14 residues in the CDR3. The germline CDR1 and CDR2 sequences are MNHNS and SASEGT. V was pared by 5 bases and J by 2 bases, with 12 bases between. CDR3: CASSTWAGQETQYF. As DNA, the CDR3 is TGTGCCAGCAGTACGTGGGCGGGGCAAGAGACCCAGTACTTC.

This clonotype was observed a single time. A much larger clone is a single base away; this may be a read error. J is TRBJ2-2 and V is TRBV4-2; a possible D gene is TRBD2 (6 bases). Germline V gene data show CDR1 as LGHNA and CDR2 as YNFKEQ. This CDR3 contains 18 residues. CDR3 protein: CASSQDTGTPLNTWELFF. CDR3 in DNA: TGTGCCAGCAGCCAAGACACCGGGACTCCTTTGAACACCTGGGAGCTGTTTTTT.

This clonotype was seen a handful of times. The rearrangement links TRBV15 to TRBJ1-1; D call uncertain. The CDR3 has 14 residues. Trimming removed 4 bases from V and 12 bases from J, with 21 bases in between. Germline assignment: CDR1 LNHNV and CDR2 YYDKDF (reference sequence). The CDR3 is CATSTASRGLGTFF. The CDR3 bases are TGTGCCACCAGCACCGCGTCCCGGGGTCTAGGAACTTTCTTT.

This clonotype has only a few counts. The V call is TRBV15, the J call TRBJ2-5; D possibly corresponds to TRBD1 (5 bases). V was trimmed by 2 bases and J by 4 bases, leaving 8 bases between them. In germline, CDR1 is LNHNV, CDR2 YYDKDF (reference sequence). The CDR3 extends over 13 amino acids. The CDR3: CATSRSTGETQYF. CDR3 DNA sequence: TGTGCCACCAGCAGATCTACAGGAGAGACCCAGTACTTC.

The table lists this clonotype with many counts. CDR3 sequence: CASSYSIPGPGGNQPQHF. CDR3 coding DNA: TGTGCCAGCAGTTACTCGATACCGGGACCAGGGGGCAATCAGCCCCAGCATTTT. The chain couples TRBV6-2 or TRBV6-3 to TRBJ1-5; weak D call: TRBD1 (6 bases). V was pared by 0 bases and J by 2 bases, with 17 bases between. From germline, CDR1 is MNHEY and CDR2 SVGEGT. There are 18 residues in the CDR3.

The rearrangement uses TRBV7-9 and TRBJ1-2; 7 nucleotides line up with TRBD1. Germline V gene lookup returns CDR1 SEHNR and CDR2 FQNEAQ (reference sequence). This CDR3 is built from 13 residues. J was trimmed by 3 bases and V by 8 bases; bases with no gene match: 6. The CDR3 is CASYQGVDYGYTF. DNA of the CDR3: TGTGCCAGCTATCAGGGGGTTGACTATGGCTACACCTTC.

This clonotype was seen repeatedly, ten times or more. The CDR3 DNA follows: TGTGCCAGTTCTGTGACAGGGGGCTGGGACAATCAGCCCCAGCATTTT. Amino acids: CASSVTGGWDNQPQHF. The J gene is TRBJ1-5, the V gene TRBV19, with 10 bases fitting TRBD1. CDR1 is LNHDA and CDR2 is SQIVND in the germline V gene (reference sequence). This CDR3 has 16 residues. J was trimmed by 3 bases and V by 8 bases; bases with no gene match: 10.

This clonotype was seen many times. The chain couples TRBV11-2 to TRBJ1-2; D remains ambiguous. The germline V gene has CDR1 SGHAT and CDR2 FQNNGV. CDR3 length equals 13 residues. The V gene lost 2 bases and the J gene lost 8 bases, with 12 bases spanning the gap. CDR3 coding DNA: TGTGCCAGCAGCTTAAGGCAAGGTCAGGGCTACACCTTC. Encoded protein: CASSLRQGQGYTF.

To note about this clonotype: Sequence at one end of the junction differs from germline and may be a read error. The rearrangement joins TRBV6-5 to TRBJ2-7, with 8 bases lining up with TRBD1. Germline lookup yields CDR1 MNHEY and CDR2 SVGAGI. The CDR3 sequence is 13 residues long. This CDR3 reads CASSFQGAYERYF. Written as DNA, the CDR3 is TGTGCCAGCAGTTTTCAGGGGGCCTACGAGCGGTACTTC.

The genes are TRBV7-8 and TRBJ1-2, with 9 positions matching TRBD1. The CDR3 runs 17 residues. The V and J ends lost 5 bases and 3 bases, in that order; junction bases with no gene match: 13. Germline CDR1 reads SGHVS; CDR2 reads FQNEAQ. In DNA, the CDR3 is TGTGCCAGCAGCCGGGACAGGGTGATCGGGTTTGACTATGGCTACACCTTC. Protein: CASSRDRVIGFDYGYTF.

Ten or more counts support this clonotype. The V gene is TRBV6-1, the J gene TRBJ1-5, with 9 bases lining up with TRBD1. Looked up from germline, CDR1 is MNHNS and CDR2 is SASEGT. The CDR3 sequence is 15 residues long. J gave up 7 bases and V 9 bases, and 13 bases lay outside the gene matches. CDR3: CASTLGQGFRQPQHF. The CDR3 DNA reads TGTGCCAGTACCCTAGGACAGGGGTTCCGGCAGCCCCAGCATTTT.

The J gene is TRBJ2-5, the V gene TRBV18; 9 positions agree with TRBD2. The V gene end was trimmed by 2 bases and the J gene end by 5 bases; junction bases not matched to a gene: 6. CDR1 KGHSH and CDR2 LQKENI come from the germline V gene. CDR3 length equals 15 residues. The CDR3 nucleotides read TGTGCCAGCTCACCAAGGAACGCGGGAGGGGAGACCCAGTACTTC. Its translation: CASSPRNAGGETQYF.

This clonotype came up many times. A much larger clone differs from this one at a single base, so this may be a read error. The rearrangement links TRBV6-1 to TRBJ1-1; D uncertain. V was shortened by 6 bases and J by 1 base, with 12 bases between the two germline ends. Germline V gene data show CDR1 as MNHNS and CDR2 as SASEGT. The CDR3 covers 14 residues. This chain's CDR3 is CASSAVGGNTEAFF. In DNA, the CDR3 is TGTGCCAGCAGCGCCGTTGGAGGGAACACTGAAGCTTTCTTT.

The CDR3 sequence is CASSSSQGGNQPQHF. The DNA for the CDR3 is TGTGCCAGCAGTTCCTCACAGGGGGGGAATCAGCCCCAGCATTTT. This chain joins TRBV12-3 or TRBV12-4 and TRBJ1-5; 8 bases map to TRBD1. The trim removed 4 bases at V and 4 bases at J, leaving 6 bases unmatched. CDR3 length: 15 residues.

This clonotype was found many times. The gene calls are TRBV30 and TRBJ1-1; no firm D call. This CDR3 region has 14 residues. The V and J ends lost 0 bases and 4 bases respectively, with 12 bases between them. Looked up from germline, CDR1 is GTSNPN and CDR2 is SVGIG (reference sequence). As DNA, the CDR3 is TGTGCCTGGAGTGTTGAGATTGTGGGCACTGAAGCTTTCTTT. This sequence encodes CAWSVEIVGTEAFF.

The CDR3 protein is CASSQERLPYEQYF. The DNA of the CDR3 is TGTGCCAGCAGCCAAGAACGGCTACCCTACGAGCAGTACTTC. This sequence joins TRBV3-1 and TRBJ2-7; no clear D. Per germline, CDR1 LGHDT and CDR2 YNNKEL (reference sequence). CDR3 length: 14 residues. V was pared by 0 bases and J by 2 bases, with 8 bases between.

This clonotype has only one observation. The chain couples TRBV12-3 or TRBV12-4 to TRBJ1-3; possibly TRBD1 for D (5 bases). The CDR3 spans 15 residues. Trimming cost V 5 bases and J 4 bases, with 15 bases left between them. This chain's CDR3 is CASSGAVPPGNTIYF. The CDR3 DNA is TGTGCCAGCAGTGGGGCCGTCCCACCGGGAAACACCATATATTTT.

This clonotype was seen many times. CDR3 in DNA: TGCAGTGCTAGAGAGCCCTCAGGGATCAATTCACCCCTCCACTTT. The encoded protein is CSAREPSGINSPLHF. The chain joins TRBV20-1 to TRBJ1-6; D might be TRBD1 (5 bases). The CDR3 consists of 15 residues. V lost 0 bases and J 7 bases, leaving 13 bases between the germline ends. Per the germline V gene, CDR1 is DFQATT and CDR2 is SNEGSKA (reference sequence).

V and J are TRBV30 and TRBJ1-2, with 9 bases that match TRBD1. The CDR3 length is 15 residues. V dropped 2 bases and J dropped 4; count of bases not matched to a gene: 8. Germline V gives CDR1 GTSNPN, CDR2 SVGIG (reference sequence). CDR3 region: CAWSSGTGIPYGYTF. The DNA of the CDR3 is TGTGCCTGGAGTTCCGGGACAGGGATACCCTATGGCTACACCTTC.

This chain connects TRBV4-1 to TRBJ1-2; TRBD1 matches at 7 bases. V lost 2 bases and J lost 6; bases outside the gene matches: 9. CDR1 is MGHRA and CDR2 is YSYEKL in the germline V gene. The CDR3 totals 15 residues. CDR3 DNA: TGCGCCAGCAGCCAATTTATCAGGGGGGATGATGGCTACACCTTC. Translated, it gives CASSQFIRGDDGYTF.

This clonotype occurred many times. The chain couples TRBV10-3 to TRBJ1-2; tentatively, D is TRBD1 (6 bases). Germline-derived CDR1 and CDR2 are ENHRY and SYGVKD. The CDR3 has 15 residues. Trimming left V 2 bases short and J 4 bases short, with 14 bases between. The CDR3 reads CAISEQSGAPYGYTF. The CDR3 DNA reads as TGTGCCATCAGTGAGCAGTCAGGGGCACCCTATGGCTACACCTTC.

This clonotype was observed at least ten times. The rearrangement joins TRBV6-1 to TRBJ1-2; TRBD1 aligns across 9 bases. Germline CDR1 reads MNHNS; CDR2 reads SASEGT. The trim removed 6 bases at V and 6 bases at J, leaving 5 bases unmatched. CDR3 length: 13 residues. CDR3 region: CASRIRDRDGYTF. The CDR3 region has the DNA TGTGCCAGCAGGATCCGGGACAGGGATGGCTACACCTTC.

The chain has TRBV11-1 and TRBJ2-2, with D unclear. Germline CDR1 reads SGHAT; CDR2 reads FQDESV (reference sequence). Trimming pared 1 base from V and 3 bases from J, leaving 15 bases between. This CDR3 comprises 17 residues. Written as DNA, the CDR3 is TGTGCCAGCAGCTTAGTAAAAGACATCTGGGACACCGGGGAGCTGTTTTTT. Translating it yields CASSLVKDIWDTGELFF.

The sample holds many counts of this clonotype. The V and J genes are TRBV28 and TRBJ1-2; a possible D gene is TRBD1 (6 bases). The germline V and J ends were trimmed by 5 bases and 5 bases, with 15 bases remaining between them. The germline V gene encodes CDR1 MDHEN and CDR2 SYDVKM. CDR3 length equals 14 residues. CDR3 DNA sequence: TGTGCCAGCAGTCCCCCGGGGAGGGGGTATGGCTACACCTTC. Its translation is CASSPPGRGYGYTF.

This clonotype occurred a few times. V and J are TRBV5-4 and TRBJ1-2; possibly TRBD1 for D (5 bases). CDR1 and CDR2 (germline): SGHNT, YYREEE (reference sequence). The CDR3 is made up of 14 amino acids. V was shortened by 5 bases and J by 2 bases, with 13 bases between the two germline ends. CDR3 sequence: CASREGRENYGYTF. The CDR3 DNA reads as TGTGCCAGCAGAGAGGGACGGGAAAACTATGGCTACACCTTC.